Below, 3 T cell receptor beta chains from the same sample are listed, as sequenced in a study of neurological immune-mediated disorders. TCRdb ran MiXCR on the 5' RACE reads and lists one entry per CDR3 protein. Found here are about 52,000 distinct CDR3 sequences, 3.8% of them singletons; the top ten hold 6.5%. Sequencing was done on a sample of PBMCs. These receptors were obtained from a man aged 55-75 years with multiple sclerosis.

The V call is TRBV5-1, the J call TRBJ2-2, with 8 bases lining up with TRBD1. This CDR3 is built from 20 residues. Looked up from germline, CDR1 is SGHRS and CDR2 is YFSETQ. The J segment lost 6 bases and the V segment lost 3 bases, leaving 22 bases of the junction unmatched. CDR3 DNA sequence: TGCGCCAGCAGCTCCACCTCGGCAGGGGGCTTCTCAAAAACCCCCGGGGAGCTGTTTTTT. It codes for CASSSTSAGGFSKTPGELFF.

This clonotype was counted ten times or more. V gene TRBV28 combines with J gene TRBJ2-7; D possibly corresponds to TRBD2 (6 bases). CDR3 length: 14 amino acids. Germline V CDR1 and CDR2: MDHEN, SYDVKM. Between the trimmed V and J ends, which lost 7 bases and 6 bases, there was a span of 19 bases. The CDR3 sequence is CASTMGGLFLEQYF. DNA of the CDR3: TGTGCCAGCACCATGGGAGGACTCTTCCTCGAGCAGTACTTC.

This clonotype was seen a few times. For the CDR3, the DNA is TGCGCCAGCCTTCCCGACCCCGTGGGGGGGGAGCTGTTTTTT. Translating gives CASLPDPVGGELFF. This chain joins TRBV5-1 and TRBJ2-2; D call uncertain. The CDR3 length is 14 residues. V was shortened by 7 bases and J by 8 bases, with 18 bases between the two germline ends. CDR1 and CDR2 (germline): SGHRS, YFSETQ.